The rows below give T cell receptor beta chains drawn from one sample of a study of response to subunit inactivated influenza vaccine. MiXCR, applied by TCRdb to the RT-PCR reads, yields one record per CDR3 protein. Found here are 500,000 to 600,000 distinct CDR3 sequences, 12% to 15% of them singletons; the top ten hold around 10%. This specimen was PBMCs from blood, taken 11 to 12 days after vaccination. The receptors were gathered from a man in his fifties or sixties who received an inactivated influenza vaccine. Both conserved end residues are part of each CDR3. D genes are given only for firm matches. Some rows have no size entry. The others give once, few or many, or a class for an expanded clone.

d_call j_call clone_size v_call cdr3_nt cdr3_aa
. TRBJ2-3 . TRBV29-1 TGCAGCGTTGATGTATTTAGCACAGATACGCAGTATTTT CSVDVFSTDTQYF
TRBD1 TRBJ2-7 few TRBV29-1 TGCAGCGTTGAAGGACAGGGGGCATTAAACGAGCAGTACTTC CSVEGQGALNEQYF
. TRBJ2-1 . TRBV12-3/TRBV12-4 TGTGCCAGCAACAACTGGGACGGAATCAATGAGCAGTTCTTC CASNNWDGINEQFF
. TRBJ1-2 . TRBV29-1 TGCAGCCTTGAGGTTAATGGCGGCTACACCTTC CSLEVNGGYTF
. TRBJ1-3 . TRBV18 TGTGCCAGCTCACCACCGGGAGTTGCCAGCTCTGGAAACACCATATATTTT CASSPPGVASSGNTIYF
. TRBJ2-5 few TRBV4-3 TGCGCCAGCAGCCAAGTTAACTTCCCCCCAGCCCAGTACTTC CASSQVNFPPAQYF
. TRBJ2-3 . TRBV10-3 TGTGCCATCACGAAGGAAAACACAGATACGCAGTATTTT CAITKENTDTQYF
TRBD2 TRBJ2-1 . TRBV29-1 TGCAGCGTTGGGGCGGGAGGTTGGAATGAGCAGTTCTTC CSVGAGGWNEQFF
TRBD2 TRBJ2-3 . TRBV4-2 TGTGCCAGCAGCCAAGATCAGGCGGGGGCAGATACGCAGTATTTT CASSQDQAGADTQYF
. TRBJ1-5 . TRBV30 TGTGCCTGGGACGGGGGCGGCAATCAGCCCCAGCATTTT CAWDGGGNQPQHF
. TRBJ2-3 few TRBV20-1 TGCAGTGCTAGGACTCCCGAGGGGTCCATTGGTACGCAGTATTTT CSARTPEGSIGTQYF
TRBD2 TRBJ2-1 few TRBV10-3 TGTGCCATCAGCCCCCCGGGGGGACTAGCGGCATACAATGAGCAGTTCTTC CAISPPGGLAAYNEQFF
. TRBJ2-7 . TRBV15 TGTGCCACCAGCAGAGATTCTGTGGCGGGACTCTCGATCGAGCAGTACTTC CATSRDSVAGLSIEQYF
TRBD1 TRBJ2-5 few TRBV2 TGTGCCAGCAGGGGGGACAGGGCGCAAGAGACCCAGTACTTC CASRGDRAQETQYF
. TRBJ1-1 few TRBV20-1 TGCAGTGCTGTCTGGGCACGGGGGATGAACACTGAAGCTTTCTTT CSAVWARGMNTEAFF
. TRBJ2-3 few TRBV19 TGTGCCAGTAGTATCCGGGACAGCACAGATACGCAGTATTTT CASSIRDSTDTQYF
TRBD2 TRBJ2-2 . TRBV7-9 TGTGCCAGCAGCGCGGGACTAGCGGGCGTGGCCGGGGAGCTGTTTTTT CASSAGLAGVAGELFF
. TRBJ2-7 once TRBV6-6 TGTGCCAGCAGTTTAAGGCCAGGCGAGCAGTACTTC CASSLRPGEQYF
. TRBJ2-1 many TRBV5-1 TGCGCCAGCAGCACACTTGGCTCCGGGCCTTACAATGAGCAGTTCTTC CASSTLGSGPYNEQFF
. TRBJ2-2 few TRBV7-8 TGTGCCAGCAGCTTAGTACAGACCACCGGGGAGCTGTTTTTT CASSLVQTTGELFF
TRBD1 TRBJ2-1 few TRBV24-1 TGTGCCACCAGTGATGCGCCGGGACAGGGGGTAAAGGGGAGTGAGCAGTTCTTC CATSDAPGQGVKGSEQFF
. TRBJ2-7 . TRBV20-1 TGCAGTGCAAAAAGGCCGGCTTACTACGAGCAGTACTTC CSAKRPAYYEQYF
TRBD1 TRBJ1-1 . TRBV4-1 TGCGCCAGCAGCAAGGGACAGCAGAACACTGAAGCTTTCTTT CASSKGQQNTEAFF
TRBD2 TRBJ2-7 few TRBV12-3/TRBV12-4 TGTGCCAGCAGTAAGCGGGGGATCTCCTACGAGCAGTACTTC CASSKRGISYEQYF
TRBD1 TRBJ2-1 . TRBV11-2 TGTGCCAGCAGCCCTCTCCTGACAGGGTTCGATGAGCAGTTCTTC CASSPLLTGFDEQFF
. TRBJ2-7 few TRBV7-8 TGTGCCAGCAGCTTAGAGATTGGTGCTCTGGCCCACTACGAGCAGTACTTC CASSLEIGALAHYEQYF
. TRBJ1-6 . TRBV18 TGTGCCAGCTCGGCGATTCGGGATTCACCCCTCCACTTT CASSAIRDSPLHF
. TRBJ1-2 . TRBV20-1 TGCAGTGCTGAGACAGGAAATAACTATGGCTACACCTTC CSAETGNNYGYTF
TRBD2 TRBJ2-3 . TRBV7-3 TGTGCCAGCAGCTTATGGGGGGGGGACGGAGATACGCAGTATTTT CASSLWGGDGDTQYF